This entry lists 21 T cell receptor beta chains sequenced from one sample in a study of shared clonotypes between healthy human individuals. Libraries were prepared by immunoSEQ multiplex PCR; TCRdb keeps only in-frame clonotypes and omits some of them. The sample holds millions of clones, 85% to 95% seen once. Sequenced sample: naive CD4+ T cells sorted from blood. Subset meaning: CD45RA+ positively selected. The origin of the receptors is a man aged 18 to 30 in good health.

The rearrangement links TRBV13 to TRBJ2-7; D is unresolved. Germline values: CDR1 PRHDT, CDR2 FYEKMQ (reference sequence). The CDR3 contains 13 residues. The ends were cut back, 0 bases at V and 5 bases at J, with 8 bases in the middle. CDR3 region: CASSLGLTDEQYF. DNA of the CDR3: TGTGCCAGCAGCTTAGGCCTAACTGACGAGCAGTACTTC. Together with reference TRBV13 and TRBJ2-7, the CDR3 gives the full variable domain: AAGVIQSPRHLIKEKRETATLKCYPIPRHDTVYWYQQGPGQDPQFLISFYEKMQSDKGSIPDRFSAQQFSDYHSELNMSSLELGDSALYFCASSLGLTDEQYFGPGTRLTVT.

The chain joins TRBV5-1 to TRBJ2-5; 7 nucleotides agree with TRBD1. V was pared by 2 bases and J by 5 bases, with 6 bases of the junction left unmatched. CDR1 SGHRS and CDR2 YFSETQ come from the germline V gene. CDR3 length: 14 residues. The CDR3 sequence: CASSLDRAYETQYF. As DNA, the CDR3 is TGCGCCAGCAGCTTAGACAGGGCCTACGAGACCCAGTACTTC.

The V and J genes are TRBV5-1 and TRBJ2-6, with D possibly being TRBD2 (5 bases). The CDR3 length is 15 residues. The V end was cut by 4 bases, the J end by 0 bases, with 8 bases between. Germline lookup yields CDR1 SGHRS and CDR2 YFSETQ. CDR3 nucleotides: TGCGCCAGCAGCCCCGGACTCTCTGGGGCCAACGTCCTGACTTTC. It is translated as CASSPGLSGANVLTF.

The chain links TRBV5-1 to TRBJ1-4, with 8 bases identical to TRBD1. V dropped 1 base and J dropped 4; count of bases not matched to a gene: 3. Germline CDR1 is SGHRS and CDR2 is YFSETQ. The CDR3 has 15 residues. CDR3 amino acids: CASSLSGQDNEKLFF. CDR3 nucleotides: TGCGCCAGCAGCTTGTCGGGACAGGATAATGAAAAACTGTTTTTT. Complete variable domain (other parts from reference TRBV5-1 and TRBJ1-4): KAGVTQTPRYLIKTRGQQVTLSCSPISGHRSVSWYQQTPGQGLQFLFEYFSETQRNKGNFPGRFSGRQFSNSRSEMNVSTLELGDSALYLCASSLSGQDNEKLFFGSGTQLSVL.

This clone was observed a few times. The same CDR3 can be traced to other DNA sequences in this sample. The J gene is TRBJ1-5, the V gene TRBV19; D is possibly TRBD1 (6 bases). Germline V gives CDR1 LNHDA, CDR2 SQIVND (reference sequence). The CDR3 has 14 amino acids. Deletions cut 4 bases from V and 0 bases from J, with 7 bases between. The CDR3 DNA sequence: TGTGCCAGTAGTACGACAGGTAGCAATCAGCCCCAGCATTTT. This translates into CASSTTGSNQPQHF. The whole variable domain, remainder taken from reference TRBV19 and TRBJ1-5, is DGGITQSPKYLFRKEGQNVTLSCEQNLNHDAMYWYRQDPGQGLRLIYYSQIVNDFQKGDIAEGYSVSREKKESFPLTVTSAQKNPTAFYLCASSTTGSNQPQHFGDGTRLSIL.

This rearrangement joins TRBV6-1 to TRBJ2-7; 7 positions match TRBD1. The CDR3 runs to 15 residues. The V gene end was trimmed by 1 base and the J gene end by 1 base; junction bases not matched to a gene: 4. Looked up from germline, CDR1 is MNHNS and CDR2 is SASEGT. CDR3 protein: CASSEGPGQSYEQYF. The CDR3 region has the DNA TGTGCCAGCAGTGAAGGGCCGGGACAGTCCTACGAGCAGTACTTC.

In this sample, this clone turned up once. V is TRBV7-2 and J is TRBJ2-2, with 12 bases identical to TRBD2. The CDR3 is 16 residues long. Germline V lookup: CDR1 SGHTA, CDR2 FQGNSA. V dropped 5 bases and J dropped 5; count of bases not matched to a gene: 6. The CDR3 DNA reads as TGTGCCAGCAGCCGTCCTAGCGGGGGGGATACCGGGGAGCTGTTTTTT. Protein: CASSRPSGGDTGELFF.

The J gene is TRBJ1-5, the V gene TRBV10-3; 8 bases agree with TRBD1. Germline V lookup: CDR1 ENHRY, CDR2 SYGVKD. J gave up 2 bases and V 6 bases, and 6 bases lay outside the gene matches. CDR3 length: 15 residues. In DNA form, the CDR3 reads TGTGCCATCAGCCAACAGGGGGAGGGCAATCAGCCCCAGCATTTT. Translated, it gives CAISQQGEGNQPQHF.

This chain joins TRBV7-2 and TRBJ2-3; 8 nucleotides align to TRBD2. Per the germline V gene, CDR1 is SGHTA and CDR2 is FQGNSA. The CDR3 extends over 18 amino acids. J lost 0 bases, V lost 5 bases, and 13 bases had no gene match. The CDR3 sequence is CASSPLAGPILSTDTQYF. CDR3 DNA: TGTGCCAGCAGCCCCCTAGCGGGCCCCATACTAAGCACAGATACGCAGTATTTT.

The chain is built from TRBV29-1 and TRBJ1-2; TRBD1 is a possible D gene (5 bases). This CDR3 is built from 12 residues. V lost 7 bases to trimming and J lost 8 bases, with 17 bases between them. The V gene's germline CDR1 is SQVTM and CDR2 ANQGSEA. The CDR3 region is CSETASGKGYTF. The CDR3 DNA sequence: TGCAGCGAGACGGCGTCAGGGAAGGGCTACACCTTC.

The J gene is TRBJ2-2, the V gene TRBV7-3; 10 bases are shared with TRBD2. This CDR3 has 16 residues. After removal of 4 bases from V and 2 bases from J, the junction contained 4 bases not matched to a gene. CDR1 and CDR2 (germline): SGHTA, FQGTGA. CDR3 sequence: CASSSLAGANTGELFF. DNA for the CDR3: TGTGCCAGCAGCTCCCTAGCGGGGGCAAACACCGGGGAGCTGTTTTTT.

This sequence joins TRBV13 and TRBJ2-2; TRBD2 matches 7 bases. The CDR3 loop spans 17 amino acids. The germline V gene has CDR1 PRHDT and CDR2 FYEKMQ (reference sequence). The V and J ends lost 6 bases and 2 bases, in that order; junction bases with no gene match: 12. CDR3 region: CASRLGGSGVNTGELFF. CDR3 nucleotide sequence: TGTGCCAGCAGGCTTGGCGGGAGCGGGGTTAACACCGGGGAGCTGTTTTTT.

J is TRBJ1-1 and V is TRBV5-1, with no clear D. This CDR3 region has 16 residues. Germline assignment: CDR1 SGHRS and CDR2 YFSETQ. V gave up 2 bases and J gave up 1 base, with 15 bases separating them. The DNA for the CDR3 is TGCGCCAGCAGCTTAGGATCTAGCCGGGGGAACACTGAAGCTTTCTTT. Its protein is CASSLGSSRGNTEAFF.

The gene calls are TRBV7-2 and TRBJ2-2, with unresolved D. Per the germline V gene, CDR1 is SGHTA and CDR2 is FQGNSA. This CDR3 has 15 amino acids. Trimming took 7 bases from V and 5 from J, leaving 17 bases between them. CDR3 region: CASTSFVSGTGELFF. CDR3 nucleotide sequence: TGTGCCAGCACCTCCTTTGTATCGGGTACCGGGGAGCTGTTTTTT.

V and J are TRBV5-4 and TRBJ2-5; 7 bases line up with TRBD1. With V trimmed by 4 bases and J by 3 bases, 12 bases remained unmatched. Germline CDR1 is SGHNT and CDR2 is YYREEE (reference sequence). The CDR3 runs 16 residues. The CDR3 DNA reads TGTGCCAGCAGCCATTCCCCGGGCCAGGGGGAAGAGACCCAGTACTTC. Protein: CASSHSPGQGEETQYF.

The V call is TRBV5-1, the J call TRBJ2-3, with 9 bases aligning to TRBD2. This CDR3 region has 17 residues. J lost 5 bases, V lost 1 base, and 11 bases had no gene match. Germline V gives CDR1 SGHRS, CDR2 YFSETQ. The CDR3 here is CASSLFQRGALGDTQYF. CDR3 in DNA: TGCGCCAGCAGCTTGTTTCAGCGGGGGGCCTTGGGAGATACGCAGTATTTT.

The chain recombines TRBV5-4 with TRBJ2-1; D gene ambiguous. CDR3 length: 15 amino acids. The germline V gene has CDR1 SGHNT and CDR2 YYREEE (reference sequence). The V end was cut by 4 bases, the J end by 1 base, with 12 bases between. CDR3 sequence (DNA): TGTGCCAGCAGCCAATCCTGGGCTTCCTACAATGAGCAGTTCTTC. It translates to CASSQSWASYNEQFF.

J is TRBJ1-1 and V is TRBV11-3; D is unclear. Germline assignment: CDR1 SGHNT and CDR2 YENEEA. Trimming removed 6 bases at V and 3 bases at J, with 20 bases between. This CDR3 contains 16 residues. CDR3 nucleotide sequence: TGTGCCAGCAGTCTTTCAGGATGGACGGTGGACACTGAAGCTTTCTTT. Translated, it gives CASSLSGWTVDTEAFF.

The DNA of the CDR3 is TGTGCCACCTCTCGGGGACAAGAAACCTACGAGCAGTACTTC. Translating it yields CATSRGQETYEQYF. This chain links TRBV10-3 with TRBJ2-7; weak D call: TRBD1 (6 bases). Germline-derived CDR1 and CDR2 are ENHRY and SYGVKD. V shed 10 bases and J shed 2 bases, with 18 bases lying between them. The CDR3 has 14 amino acids.

The CDR3 here is CASSKGQQNYGYTF. The CDR3, as DNA: TGTGCCAGCAGCAAGGGACAGCAAAACTATGGCTACACCTTC. The V call is TRBV7-9, the J call TRBJ1-2, with TRBD1 identical over 7 bases. CDR3 length: 14 residues. Germline V gene data show CDR1 as SEHNR and CDR2 as FQNEAQ (reference sequence). Trimming removed 5 bases from V and 2 bases from J; junction bases left unmatched: 5. The full variable domain, completed using reference TRBV7-9 and TRBJ1-2, is DTGVSQNPRHKITKRGQNVTFRCDPISEHNRLYWYRQTLGQGPEFLTYFQNEAQLEKSRLLSDRFSAERPKGSFSTLEIQRTEQGDSAMYLCASSKGQQNYGYTFGSGTRLTVV.

The chain joins TRBV28 to TRBJ2-1; a possible D gene is TRBD2 (6 bases). Trimming shortened V by 1 base and J by 10 bases, and 20 bases separated the two germline ends. The CDR3 runs 16 residues. From germline, CDR1 is MDHEN and CDR2 SYDVKM. CDR3 sequence reads: CASSLSLANTMTEQFF. The CDR3 DNA is TGTGCCAGCAGTTTATCTCTAGCGAATACAATGACGGAGCAGTTCTTC.